The 32 T cell receptor beta chains reported below all come from one sample, sequenced in a study of T cell responses to AZD1222 COVID-19 vaccine (dated by TCRdb to the early 2020s). The sample's time point label is to be understood as: baseline before first vaccination. The library was built by means of the immunoSEQ multiplex PCR assay. TCRdb provides this immuneACCESS table in a form limited to in-frame rearrangements. Some clones are lacking; in checked studies, under half of them reflect an unresolved V gene, and why the rest are absent is not known. Across this sample there are 90,000 to 120,000 clones, with 80% to 90% seen only once. The ten largest clonotypes hold 5.5% to 8.5% of the sample. Sequenced here: peripheral blood, sampled on day 0 of AZD1222 vaccination. The receptors shown here come from an adult in good health.

This clone was seen only once. This sequence joins TRBV7-9 and TRBJ2-7, with TRBD1 identical over 7 bases. This CDR3 contains 14 residues. With 3 bases clipped from V and 2 bases from J, the junction kept 4 bases outside the gene matches. Germline V gives CDR1 SEHNR, CDR2 FQNEAQ (reference sequence). The CDR3 coding sequence is TGTGCCAGCAGCTTGCGACAGGGTCCCTACGAGCAGTACTTC. This encodes CASSLRQGPYEQYF.

As DNA, the CDR3 is TGTGCCAGTAGCCCCAGGGTCAACGAGCAGTACTTC. It translates to CASSPRVNEQYF. J is TRBJ2-7 and V is TRBV19; D may be TRBD1 (5 bases). Germline-derived CDR1 and CDR2 are LNHDA and SQIVND (reference sequence). This CDR3 comprises 12 residues. Trimming took off 6 bases at V and 5 bases at J, with 11 bases between the two ends.

This clone is a singleton in its sample. This chain joins TRBV10-3 and TRBJ2-2, with D perhaps matching TRBD2 (6 bases). Germline V gene lookup returns CDR1 ENHRY and CDR2 SYGVKD. This CDR3 comprises 13 residues. V was trimmed by 3 bases and J by 8 bases, leaving 10 bases between them. The CDR3 coding sequence is TGTGCCATCAGTGACCTAGCGTCAGGGGAGCTGTTTTTT. This encodes CAISDLASGELFF.

The genes are TRBV2 and TRBJ2-7; D gene unclear. CDR3 size: 12 residues. The V and J ends lost 7 bases and 0 bases respectively, with 7 bases between them. The germline CDR1 and CDR2 sequences are SNHLY and FYNNEI. The DNA for the CDR3 is TGTGCCAGCAAAAGTGGCTCCTACGAGCAGTACTTC. Residues: CASKSGSYEQYF.

The J gene is TRBJ2-1, the V gene TRBV5-6; D unclear. V was clipped by 4 bases and J by 9 bases, with 11 bases between them. Germline lookup yields CDR1 SGHDT and CDR2 YYEEEE. This CDR3 is built from 12 residues. The CDR3 coding sequence is TGTGCCAGCAGCCCCTTGGGAAGTGAGCAGTTCTTC. This encodes CASSPLGSEQFF. Full variable domain (rest looked up from reference TRBV5-6 and TRBJ2-1): DAGVTQSPTHLIKTRGQQVTLRCSPKSGHDTVSWYQQALGQGPQFIFQYYEEEERQRGNFPDRFSGHQFPNYSSELNVNALLLGDSALYLCASSPLGSEQFFGPGTRLTVL.

The genes are TRBV19 and TRBJ1-5, with TRBD1 as a possible D gene (6 bases). This CDR3 contains 16 residues. CDR1 is LNHDA, CDR2 SQIVND, per germline (reference sequence). Trimming removed 9 bases from V and 7 bases from J, with 25 bases in between. The CDR3 reads CASLKTGTRLSQPQHF. The CDR3 region has the DNA TGTGCCAGCCTAAAGACCGGGACAAGGCTTTCCCAGCCCCAGCATTTT.

For this clone: This sample also contains other DNA sequences that code for the same CDR3. The CDR3 DNA follows: TGTGCCAGCTCACCGTCGACAGGGGGTTCCTACGAGCAGTACTTC. Translating gives CASSPSTGGSYEQYF. The chain links TRBV18 to TRBJ2-7; 9 bases are a match to TRBD1. The CDR3 extends over 15 amino acids. V was clipped by 3 bases and J by 1 base; unmatched bases: 4. Germline V lookup: CDR1 KGHSH, CDR2 LQKENI.

This sequence joins TRBV6-5 and TRBJ2-2, with a possible D match to TRBD1 (6 bases). CDR3 length: 15 amino acids. Per the germline V gene, CDR1 is MNHEY and CDR2 is SVGAGI. V lost 7 bases and J lost 1, with 13 bases in between. The CDR3 loop reads CASTLRGKNTGELFF. CDR3 nucleotides: TGTGCCAGCACTCTAAGGGGGAAGAACACCGGGGAGCTGTTTTTT.

The V and J genes are TRBV30 and TRBJ2-3; D is unresolved. Germline CDR1 is GTSNPN and CDR2 is SVGIG (reference sequence). Trimming took 4 bases from V and 4 from J, leaving 9 bases between them. The CDR3 totals 12 residues. CDR3 in amino acids: CAWTTSPDTQYF. In DNA, the CDR3 is TGTGCCTGGACCACGTCACCAGATACGCAGTATTTT.

The chain combines TRBV18 with TRBJ2-7, with 8 bases aligning to TRBD2. CDR1 is KGHSH, CDR2 LQKENI, per germline. The CDR3 runs to 15 residues. Germline trimming cut 5 bases from V and 3 bases from J; bases unmatched to any gene: 9. The CDR3 coding sequence is TGTGCCAGCTCAACCGCGGGAGGAGGAGACTACGAGCAGTACTTC. Translated: CASSTAGGGDYEQYF.

The V gene is TRBV2, the J gene TRBJ2-3; TRBD2 aligns across 10 bases. This CDR3 is 16 amino acids long. Germline V gene data show CDR1 as SNHLY and CDR2 as FYNNEI. Germline trimming cut 0 bases from V and 4 bases from J; bases unmatched to any gene: 4. The CDR3 is CASSEAASGSSDTQYF. The CDR3 nucleotides are TGTGCCAGCAGTGAAGCCGCTAGCGGGAGTTCAGATACGCAGTATTTT.

This clone has just a few counts. This chain uses TRBV19 with TRBJ2-4; either TRBD1 or TRBD2 may supply D (6 bases each). V dropped 8 bases and J dropped 9 bases, with 14 bases sitting between them. This CDR3 is 12 amino acids long. Germline V gene data show CDR1 as LNHDA and CDR2 as SQIVND (reference sequence). CDR3 nucleotide sequence: TGTGCCAGTGGGACCAAGGGGGGCATTCAGTACTTC. Its translation: CASGTKGGIQYF.

This CDR3 reads CASSYSPQGFNSPLHF. The CDR3 DNA sequence: TGTGCCAGCAGTTACTCTCCCCAGGGATTCAATTCACCCCTCCACTTT. The chain links TRBV6-5 to TRBJ1-6; a possible D gene is TRBD1 (5 bases). This CDR3 has 16 residues. V gave up 0 bases and J gave up 7 bases, with 13 bases separating them. Germline V lookup: CDR1 MNHEY, CDR2 SVGAGI.

The genes are TRBV19 and TRBJ2-1, with 7 positions matching TRBD1. CDR1 is LNHDA and CDR2 is SQIVND in the germline V gene (reference sequence). This CDR3 spans 13 amino acids. The V gene end was trimmed by 6 bases and the J gene end by 3 bases; junction bases not matched to a gene: 2. CDR3 coding DNA: TGTGCCAGTAGACAGGGGAACTACAATGAGCAGTTCTTC. Translation gives CASRQGNYNEQFF.

V usage is TRBV2 and J usage is TRBJ2-7; TRBD2 agrees at 11 bases. V was pared by 4 bases and J by 0 bases, with 8 bases of the junction left unmatched. Germline CDR1 reads SNHLY; CDR2 reads FYNNEI. This CDR3 is built from 17 residues. CDR3 in DNA: TGTGCCAGCAGTGGCACTAGCGGGGGAGGCGGCTCCTACGAGCAGTACTTC. It encodes CASSGTSGGGGSYEQYF.

The chain recombines TRBV19 with TRBJ1-1; D gene unclear. There are 14 residues in the CDR3. CDR1 and CDR2 from the germline V gene are LNHDA and SQIVND (reference sequence). V lost 1 base and J 1 base, leaving 7 bases between the germline ends. The CDR3 DNA follows: TGTGCCAGTAGTATAGTGGGCAGGAACACTGAAGCTTTCTTT. Protein sequence: CASSIVGRNTEAFF. The full variable domain, completed using reference TRBV19 and TRBJ1-1, is DGGITQSPKYLFRKEGQNVTLSCEQNLNHDAMYWYRQDPGQGLRLIYYSQIVNDFQKGDIAEGYSVSREKKESFPLTVTSAQKNPTAFYLCASSIVGRNTEAFFGQGTRLTVV.

The genes are TRBV19 and TRBJ1-5; D gene unclear. Germline lookup yields CDR1 LNHDA and CDR2 SQIVND (reference sequence). The CDR3 has 12 amino acids. The ends were cut back, 8 bases at V and 0 bases at J, with 5 bases in the middle. This chain's CDR3 is CASSNSNQPQHF. CDR3 sequence (DNA): TGTGCCAGTTCTAATAGCAATCAGCCCCAGCATTTT.

This chain uses TRBV6-2 or TRBV6-3 with TRBJ2-3; D unresolved. Per germline, CDR1 MNHEY and CDR2 SVGEGT. Trimming shortened V by 6 bases and J by 2 bases, and 12 bases separated the two germline ends. This CDR3 comprises 14 residues. Here the CDR3 reads CASSQSRITDTQYF. For the CDR3, the DNA is TGTGCCAGCAGCCAATCTAGAATCACAGATACGCAGTATTTT.

The chain links TRBV9 to TRBJ1-2, with 8 bases aligning to TRBD1. V dropped 0 bases and J dropped 0; count of bases not matched to a gene: 4. The CDR3 totals 16 residues. Germline V gene lookup returns CDR1 SGDLS and CDR2 YYNGEE. In DNA, the CDR3 is TGTGCCAGCAGCGTAGGAGAGGGACAGGCTAACTATGGCTACACCTTC. Translation: CASSVGEGQANYGYTF.

The rearrangement links TRBV11-1 to TRBJ2-5, with 7 bases that match TRBD1. There are 13 residues in the CDR3. The germline CDR1 and CDR2 sequences are SGHAT and FQDESV (reference sequence). V was clipped by 6 bases and J by 2 bases; unmatched bases: 3. CDR3 bases: TGTGCCAGCAGGAGGGGGCTGCAAGAGACCCAGTACTTC. Translating it yields CASRRGLQETQYF.

This chain joins TRBV24-1 and TRBJ2-1, with D tentatively TRBD2 (5 bases). Per germline, CDR1 KGHDR and CDR2 SFDVKD. Trimming took off 1 base at V and 6 bases at J, with 9 bases between the two ends. CDR3 length: 14 amino acids. The CDR3 DNA reads TGTGCCACCAGTGATTTTGGGGAGACCAATGAGCAGTTCTTC. Translating gives CATSDFGETNEQFF.

The chain carries TRBV19 and TRBJ1-6, with 10 bases identical to TRBD1. Per germline, CDR1 LNHDA and CDR2 SQIVND (reference sequence). Germline trimming cut 5 bases from V and 7 bases from J; bases unmatched to any gene: 8. This CDR3 is 16 amino acids long. CDR3 DNA sequence: TGTGCCAGTAGTCCCCGGGACAGGGGAGACAATTCACCCCTCCACTTT. Translating it yields CASSPRDRGDNSPLHF.

The V gene is TRBV28, the J gene TRBJ2-5; D unresolved. Between the trimmed V and J ends, which lost 5 bases and 5 bases, there was a span of 12 bases. The germline V gene encodes CDR1 MDHEN and CDR2 SYDVKM. The CDR3 spans 13 residues. The CDR3 coding sequence is TGTGCCAGCAGTCCCGGCACTCTGGAGACCCAGTACTTC. Amino acids: CASSPGTLETQYF.

The chain is built from TRBV21-1 and TRBJ1-2. TRBV21-1 is a known pseudogene. The CDR3 has 10 amino acids. The CDR3 bases are TGTGCCAGCATTCCCTATGGCTACACCTTC. Translating it yields CASIPYGYTF.

The table lists this clone with a count of one. The chain employs TRBV20-1 and TRBJ1-6; D unresolved. Looked up from germline, CDR1 is DFQATT and CDR2 is SNEGSKA (reference sequence). The CDR3 totals 8 residues. The V end was cut by 4 bases, the J end by 11 bases, with 0 bases between. The DNA for the CDR3 is TGCAGTGCTACACCCCTCCACTTT. This codes for CSATPLHF.

J is TRBJ1-3 and V is TRBV7-3; D gene uncertain. In germline, CDR1 is SGHTA, CDR2 FQGTGA. The CDR3 covers 14 residues. Trimming took 1 base from V and 4 from J, leaving 8 bases between them. The CDR3 spells CASSLKGTGNTIYF. The CDR3 nucleotides read TGTGCCAGCAGCTTAAAAGGCACCGGAAACACCATATATTTT. The whole variable domain, filled in from reference TRBV7-3 and TRBJ1-3, reads GAGVSQTPSNKVTEKGKYVELRCDPISGHTALYWYRQSLGQGPEFLIYFQGTGAADDSGLPNDRFFAVRPEGSVSTLKIQRTERGDSAVYLCASSLKGTGNTIYFGEGSWLTVV.

CDR3 amino acids: CATSTRDQPQHF. In nucleotides, the CDR3 is TGTGCCACTTCTACGAGGGATCAGCCCCAGCATTTT. The V call is TRBV19, the J call TRBJ1-5; D remains ambiguous. Germline V gene data show CDR1 as LNHDA and CDR2 as SQIVND (reference sequence). The germline V and J ends were trimmed by 10 bases and 5 bases, with 12 bases remaining between them. The CDR3 contains 12 residues.

The chain carries TRBV27 and TRBJ1-6; D is unresolved. The V gene's germline CDR1 is MNHEY and CDR2 SMNVEV (reference sequence). Trimming took 2 bases from V and 9 from J, leaving 11 bases between them. The CDR3 is 14 amino acids. The DNA for the CDR3 is TGTGCCAGCAGTTTAGGAGTCGGTCCTTCACCCCTCCACTTT. Translating gives CASSLGVGPSPLHF.

The rearrangement links TRBV19 to TRBJ1-2, with D maybe TRBD1 (5 bases). The CDR3 has 16 residues. Germline assignment: CDR1 LNHDA and CDR2 SQIVND (reference sequence). Trimming took 8 bases from V and 1 from J, leaving 20 bases between them. CDR3 loop: CASGASLAGSNYGYTF. For the CDR3, the DNA is TGTGCCAGTGGTGCTTCCCTGGCAGGGAGTAACTATGGCTACACCTTC.

The genes are TRBV7-9 and TRBJ1-1; 8 nucleotides match TRBD1. Germline CDR1 is SEHNR and CDR2 is FQNEAQ (reference sequence). This CDR3 is built from 18 residues. J lost 7 bases, V lost 5 bases, and 21 bases had no gene match. Written as DNA, the CDR3 is TGTGCCAGCAGCCCCTACCCCGGACAGGGAAGGGCTGCCGGTGAAGCTTTCTTT. This encodes CASSPYPGQGRAAGEAFF.

The rearrangement uses TRBV24-1 and TRBJ1-2; TRBD1 is a possible D gene (5 bases). The CDR3 extends over 12 amino acids. Trimming took off 7 bases at V and 4 bases at J, with 9 bases between the two ends. CDR1 is KGHDR, CDR2 SFDVKD, per germline. CDR3 amino acids: CATSSQGYGYTF. In DNA, the CDR3 is TGTGCCACCAGCTCCCAGGGCTATGGCTACACCTTC.

The chain uses TRBV7-8 and TRBJ2-7; the D gene is possibly TRBD1 (6 bases). V lost 3 bases, J lost 6 bases, and 12 bases lay in between. CDR1 SGHVS and CDR2 FQNEAQ come from the germline V gene. The CDR3 sequence is 13 residues long. The CDR3 DNA sequence: TGTGCCAGCAGCTTGCGGCAGGGGTTCGAGCAGTACTTC. This translates into CASSLRQGFEQYF. Variable domain in full (rest from reference TRBV7-8 and TRBJ2-7): GAGVSQSPRYKVAKRGQDVALRCDPISGHVSLFWYQQALGQGPEFLTYFQNEAQLDKSGLPSDRFFAERPEGSVSTLKIQRTQQEDSAVYLCASSLRQGFEQYFGPGTRLTVT.